The TCR beta chain under discussion was sequenced for a study of technical replicates of blood from a few donors. Germline-derived CDR1 and CDR2 are LNHDA and SQIVND (reference sequence). Trimming took off 8 bases at V and 3 bases at J, with 14 bases between the two ends. This CDR3 contains 13 residues. Sequenced by immunoSEQ multiplex PCR; TCRdb stores in-frame clones only, minus some. The sample contains 95,000 to 100,000 clones, roughly 95% of which appear only once. The V call is TRBV19, the J call TRBJ2-7, with D possibly TRBD1 on 5 matching bases. This receptor was taken from a human donor in good health. Sequencing was done on a sample of T cells isolated from PBMCs. The CDR3 is CASADSLLYEQYF. CDR3 in DNA: TGTGCCAGTGCCGACAGTCTTCTCTACGAGCAGTACTTC.